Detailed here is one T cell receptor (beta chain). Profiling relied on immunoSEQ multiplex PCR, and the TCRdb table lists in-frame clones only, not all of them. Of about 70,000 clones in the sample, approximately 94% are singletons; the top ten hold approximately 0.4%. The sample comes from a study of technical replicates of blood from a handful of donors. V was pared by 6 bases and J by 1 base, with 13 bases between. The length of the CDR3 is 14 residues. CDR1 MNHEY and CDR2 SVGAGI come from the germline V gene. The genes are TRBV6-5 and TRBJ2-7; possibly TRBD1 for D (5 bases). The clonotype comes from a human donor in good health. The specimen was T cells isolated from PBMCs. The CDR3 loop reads CASSRVTGSYEQYF. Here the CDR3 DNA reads TGTGCCAGCAGCCGAGTAACAGGATCCTACGAGCAGTACTTC.